This T cell receptor (beta chain) was observed in a study of blood T cell repertoires in COVID-19 (dated by TCRdb to 2018 to 2021). For the study in its entirety: Samples covering the acute and convalescent phases of COVID-19 were provided by collaborators in the United States, Italy and Spain. The prospective study material was composed of cDNA or gDNA derived from T cells, B-cell-depleted T cells, or PBMCs. Deeply sampled blood TCRbeta repertoires from subjects exposed to, actively infected with, or recovered from COVID-19 were included in the dataset. The repertoires were released in a freely available public database intended as a resource for research on the immune response to SARS-CoV-2. The samples were drawn from the first 160 participants of the ongoing ImmuneRACE study and from more than 1,000 subjects provided by 6 global collaborators. Nearly every sample came with metadata listing a de-identified subject ID, COVID-19 status, age in years and sex. Where HLA class I and class II types were available, the types were taken from metadata supplied by the sample provider, not from assay-based typing.

Study-wide conclusions, independent of this receptor: The quantity of clinical and demographic metadata differed by source and by participant and was supplied without curation.

The collaborating institutions used their own protocols to collect whole blood in K2EDTA tubes. Collaborator samples were shipped for TCRbeta analysis as frozen whole blood, isolated PBMCs, or DNA extracted from either sample type. TCRbeta CDR3 regions were amplified from genomic DNA by means of the immunoSEQ Assay, a bias-controlled multiplex PCR. The study's processing was this. The number of nucleated cells in each sample was estimated by amplification of reference gene primers within the assay. To quantify the absolute abundance of each unique TCRbeta CDR3 rearrangement, sequence reads were collapsed and filtered. For each sample, productive Simpson clonality was calculated as the square root of Simpson's diversity index across productive rearrangements. TCRdb holds this immuneACCESS table with in-frame rearrangements only. Some clones are missing; in checked studies, unresolved V genes explain under half, and the rest has no known cause. V and J calls and clone size follow that table, whereas D and trimming were derived from the DNA. The sample has fewer than 50,000 clones on record, approximately 71% of them singletons. Roughly 5.8% of the sample goes to the ten largest clones.

Based on the germline V gene (reference sequence), the CDR1 and CDR2 sequences are DFQATT and SNEGSKA. Including the terminal cysteine and phenylalanine, the CDR3 comprises 13 residues. Of the read, only the CDR3 DNA is kept; its 39 bases are in frame from base 1. Here V drops 3 bases and J drops 7 bases, and the junction holds 5 bases not matched to any gene. On this clone: Which antigen it targets is not known. Base qualities are not at hand, and no much larger clone is one base apart.

The clonotype comes from an elderly man with acute or convalescent COVID-19. Sequencing used peripheral blood. This chain joins TRBV20-1 to TRBJ1-4; 7 of the junction bases match TRBD1. The base sequence is TGCAGTGCTAGTAGTCAGGGGGGTGAAAAACTGTTTTTT. It translates to CSASSQGGEKLFF.